This T cell receptor beta chain was profiled in a study of tumor and adjacent non-tumor tissue in lung cancer. Study overall: Samples averaged roughly 4.2 million productive TCRbeta reads each.

Three rounds of nested PCR, following a modified ARM-PCR protocol, produced the TCRbeta library. TCRdb re-analysed the multiplex PCR reads in MiXCR, keeping a single row per CDR3 protein. The sample holds 65,000 to 90,000 distinct CDR3 sequences, roughly 80% seen once. No cell sorting was done before RNA was extracted from the tissue. This sequence originates from a woman between 45 and 60 years old with non-small cell lung cancer. Sequencing used lung tumor tissue.

CDR3 protein: CSSSVEGYEQYF. In DNA form, the CDR3 reads TGCAGTTCAAGTGTGGAAGGATACGAGCAGTACTTC. V usage is TRBV20-1 and J usage is TRBJ2-7; D call uncertain. The germline gives CDR1 DFQATT, CDR2 SNEGSKA (reference sequence). The CDR3 consists of 12 residues. Trimming removed 8 bases from V and 4 bases from J, with 15 bases in between.